These 23 T cell receptor beta chains were all obtained from the same sample, sequenced in a study of graft-versus-host responses after intestinal transplantation. These receptors' antigens are unknown. Produced via immunoSEQ multiplex PCR; TCRdb's table is partial and in-frame only. The table records under 150,000 clones, about nine tenths of them present only once. The sample here was unstimulated CD4+ T cells sorted from spleen or lymph node cells, taken before intestinal transplant. The receptors derive from a human donor who received an intestinal transplant.

The rearrangement links TRBV19 to TRBJ1-2; weak D call: TRBD1 (5 bases). The CDR3 extends over 14 amino acids. V was cut by 6 bases and J by 4 bases, with 15 bases left in between. Germline V gives CDR1 LNHDA, CDR2 SQIVND (reference sequence). CDR3 sequence: CASRRSQGPYGYTF. Here the CDR3 DNA reads TGTGCCAGTAGGAGGTCGCAGGGCCCCTATGGCTACACCTTC.

This chain joins TRBV10-3 and TRBJ2-2; the D gene is possibly TRBD2 (6 bases). CDR1 and CDR2 from the germline V gene are ENHRY and SYGVKD. V lost 2 bases to trimming and J lost 4 bases, with 14 bases between them. The CDR3 sequence is 16 residues long. This chain's CDR3 is CAISETSPRGTGELFF. DNA of the CDR3: TGTGCCATCAGTGAGACTAGCCCCCGTGGCACCGGGGAGCTGTTTTTT.

This clone was found once. The chain links TRBV5-1 to TRBJ1-2; D remains ambiguous. V was pared by 0 bases and J by 7 bases, with 10 bases between. Germline V gene data show CDR1 as SGHRS and CDR2 as YFSETQ. The CDR3 contains 13 residues. The CDR3 DNA reads as TGCGCCAGCAGCTTGGTGGAGTTAGGTGGCTACACCTTC. Translating it yields CASSLVELGGYTF.

This clone was observed a few times. V is TRBV6-1 and J is TRBJ2-7, with 9 bases lining up with TRBD1. Germline V gene lookup returns CDR1 MNHNS and CDR2 SASEGT. V lost 8 bases to trimming and J lost 6 bases; unmatched junction nucleotides: 5. The length of the CDR3 is 12 residues. The CDR3 protein is CASWDRVSEQYF. In DNA form, the CDR3 reads TGTGCCAGCTGGGACAGGGTATCCGAGCAGTACTTC.

The chain carries TRBV18 and TRBJ1-3, with D maybe TRBD1 (6 bases). Deletions cut 2 bases from V and 2 bases from J, with 10 bases between. From germline, CDR1 is KGHSH and CDR2 LQKENI. The CDR3 extends over 15 amino acids. For the CDR3, the DNA is TGTGCCAGCTCACCAGGGGCAGGGGCTGGAAACACCATATATTTT. Amino acid sequence: CASSPGAGAGNTIYF.

This chain uses TRBV5-1 with TRBJ2-5; perhaps TRBD2 as D (6 bases). The CDR3 contains 15 residues. V shed 4 bases and J shed 4 bases, with 17 bases lying between them. The germline gives CDR1 SGHRS, CDR2 YFSETQ. In nucleotides, the CDR3 is TGCGCCAGCAGCGTGACGGGCGGGAACGGAGAGACCCAGTACTTC. It encodes CASSVTGGNGETQYF.

Comments on this clone: The same CDR3 is also encoded by other DNA sequences in this sample. The chain recombines TRBV2 with TRBJ2-7; 8 bases line up with TRBD1. Germline CDR1 reads SNHLY; CDR2 reads FYNNEI. With V trimmed by 4 bases and J by 0 bases, 5 bases remained unmatched. The CDR3 covers 15 residues. The CDR3 DNA follows: TGTGCCAGCAGTGTCGACAGGGGAAGCTCCTACGAGCAGTACTTC. Protein sequence: CASSVDRGSSYEQYF. The variable domain in full, with the rest retrieved from reference TRBV2 and TRBJ2-7, is EPEVTQTPSHQVTQMGQEVILRCVPISNHLYFYWYRQILGQKVEFLVSFYNNEISEKSEIFDDQFSVERPDGSNFTLKIRSTKLEDSAMYFCASSVDRGSSYEQYFGPGTRLTVT.

The table lists this clone with a count of one. The chain joins TRBV9 to TRBJ1-2; possibly TRBD1 for D (6 bases). Per the germline V gene, CDR1 is SGDLS and CDR2 is YYNGEE. This CDR3 has 14 amino acids. With 3 bases removed from V and 4 bases from J, the gap between germline ends came to 13 bases. The CDR3 nucleotides are TGTGCCAGCAGCGCCCCAGGGGTTTCCTATGGCTACACCTTC. It codes for CASSAPGVSYGYTF.

This clone has just one count. The rearrangement joins TRBV5-6 to TRBJ2-4; D unclear. CDR1 and CDR2 from the germline V gene are SGHDT and YYEEEE. This CDR3 is 15 amino acids long. Deletions cut 1 base from V and 1 base from J, with 9 bases between. CDR3 sequence reads: CASSLLDGAKNIQYF. The CDR3 DNA reads as TGTGCCAGCAGCTTGCTCGACGGGGCCAAAAACATTCAGTACTTC.

CDR3 sequence: CSVAQGNTEAFF. In nucleotides, the CDR3 is TGCAGCGTCGCACAGGGGAACACTGAAGCTTTCTTT. The chain has TRBV29-1 and TRBJ1-1, with TRBD1 as a possible D gene (6 bases). V was shortened by 6 bases and J by 1 base, with 9 bases between the two germline ends. Germline V CDR1 and CDR2: SQVTM, ANQGSEA. CDR3 length: 12 amino acids. Variable domain in full (rest from reference TRBV29-1 and TRBJ1-1): SAVISQKPSRDICQRGTSLTIQCQVDSQVTMMFWYRQQPGQSLTLIATANQGSEATYESGFVIDKFPISRPNLTFSTLTVSNMSPEDSSIYLCSVAQGNTEAFFGQGTRLTVV.

V gene TRBV6-5 combines with J gene TRBJ2-7; D is unclear. This CDR3 has 14 residues. Trimming stripped 6 bases from V and 0 bases from J, with 12 bases between. Per germline, CDR1 MNHEY and CDR2 SVGAGI. As DNA, the CDR3 is TGTGCCAGCAGCTCCTACGGTGGCTCCTACGAGCAGTACTTC. This sequence encodes CASSSYGGSYEQYF.

This clone is a singleton in its sample. This chain links TRBV2 with TRBJ2-3; 7 bases align to TRBD1. Germline V gene sequence: CDR1 SNHLY, CDR2 FYNNEI. The CDR3 has 14 amino acids. V was clipped by 5 bases and J by 6 bases; unmatched bases: 8. CDR3 protein: CASSRQGLGDTQYF. In nucleotides, the CDR3 is TGTGCCAGCAGTAGACAGGGATTGGGGGATACGCAGTATTTT.

The chain has TRBV27 and TRBJ2-1; D gene uncertain. CDR1 and CDR2 from the germline V gene are MNHEY and SMNVEV (reference sequence). V lost 2 bases, J lost 4 bases, and 6 bases lay in between. This CDR3 is 13 amino acids long. CDR3 residues: CASSLAVYNEQFF. CDR3 DNA: TGTGCCAGCAGTTTAGCAGTATACAATGAGCAGTTCTTC.

This clone was found once. The chain uses TRBV27 and TRBJ2-1, with 9 bases aligning to TRBD1. The V and J ends lost 5 bases and 2 bases, in that order; junction bases with no gene match: 7. There are 16 residues in the CDR3. Germline V CDR1 and CDR2: MNHEY, SMNVEV (reference sequence). The CDR3 DNA reads TGTGCCAGCAGTCTCATCACAGGGGGCGCCTACAATGAGCAGTTCTTC. Its protein product is CASSLITGGAYNEQFF.

V usage is TRBV7-7 and J usage is TRBJ2-1; 7 nucleotides align to TRBD2. CDR1 is SSHAT, CDR2 FNYEAQ, per germline (reference sequence). V lost 1 base, J lost 4 bases, and 10 bases stayed unmatched. CDR3 length equals 17 residues. CDR3: CASSLGGWGGEYNEQFF. CDR3 DNA sequence: TGTGCCAGCAGCTTAGGAGGATGGGGGGGAGAATACAATGAGCAGTTCTTC.

This clone has only a few counts. V gene TRBV6-5 combines with J gene TRBJ1-3, with TRBD1 identical over 7 bases. Trimming at V came to 6 bases and at J to 3 bases, leaving 5 bases not matched to a gene. The CDR3 is made up of 14 amino acids. CDR1 MNHEY and CDR2 SVGAGI come from the germline V gene. CDR3 DNA: TGTGCCAGCAGCTGGGACAGCGATGGAAACACCATATATTTT. Its translation is CASSWDSDGNTIYF.

J is TRBJ2-5 and V is TRBV7-2; 10 positions match TRBD1. Germline V lookup: CDR1 SGHTA, CDR2 FQGNSA. V shed 6 bases, J shed 7 bases, and the junction held 5 bases outside the gene matches. The CDR3 runs 13 residues. The CDR3, as DNA: TGTGCCAGCAGACGGACAGGGGGAAGGACCCAGTACTTC. This sequence encodes CASRRTGGRTQYF.

This chain connects TRBV9 to TRBJ2-2; 8 bases agree with TRBD1. The V gene's germline CDR1 is SGDLS and CDR2 YYNGEE. V was clipped by 4 bases and J by 4 bases; unmatched bases: 3. The CDR3 is 14 amino acids. Here the CDR3 reads CASSFTGGTGELFF. CDR3 in DNA: TGTGCCAGCAGCTTTACAGGGGGCACCGGGGAGCTGTTTTTT.

This chain links TRBV5-6 with TRBJ1-5; 7 positions match TRBD1. The germline CDR1 and CDR2 sequences are SGHDT and YYEEEE. CDR3 length: 13 amino acids. With V trimmed by 4 bases and J by 4 bases, 2 bases remained unmatched. The CDR3 bases are TGTGCCAGCAGCCTGGGACAGAATCAGCCCCAGCATTTT. Its protein is CASSLGQNQPQHF. The whole variable domain, filled in from reference TRBV5-6 and TRBJ1-5, reads DAGVTQSPTHLIKTRGQQVTLRCSPKSGHDTVSWYQQALGQGPQFIFQYYEEEERQRGNFPDRFSGHQFPNYSSELNVNALLLGDSALYLCASSLGQNQPQHFGDGTRLSIL.

This chain connects TRBV27 to TRBJ2-3; D is unresolved. CDR1 is MNHEY, CDR2 SMNVEV, per germline (reference sequence). The CDR3 has 16 residues. The V gene lost 2 bases and the J gene lost 0 bases, with 12 bases spanning the gap. The CDR3 here is CASSLRSFPSTDTQYF. CDR3 sequence (DNA): TGTGCCAGCAGTTTACGGTCTTTCCCTAGCACAGATACGCAGTATTTT.

The CDR3 sequence: CAISAFTSGSTGELFF. The CDR3 region has the DNA TGTGCCATCAGTGCCTTCACTAGCGGGAGCACCGGGGAGCTGTTTTTT. This chain uses TRBV10-3 with TRBJ2-2, with 11 nucleotides matching TRBD2. The CDR3 contains 16 residues. Germline CDR1 is ENHRY and CDR2 is SYGVKD. V was pared by 4 bases and J by 4 bases, with 5 bases of the junction left unmatched.

The rearrangement links TRBV18 to TRBJ2-7; D perhaps matches TRBD2 (5 bases). The V and J ends lost 4 bases and 0 bases respectively, with 7 bases between them. Germline CDR1 and CDR2: KGHSH and LQKENI. The CDR3 has 13 amino acids. This chain's CDR3 is CASSLAHSYEQYF. Written as DNA, the CDR3 is TGTGCCAGCTCACTAGCGCACTCCTACGAGCAGTACTTC.

The chain joins TRBV19 to TRBJ2-7; D might be TRBD1 (6 bases). Deletions cut 3 bases from V and 6 bases from J, with 9 bases between. The CDR3 loop spans 12 amino acids. CDR1 LNHDA and CDR2 SQIVND come from the germline V gene (reference sequence). The CDR3 DNA follows: TGTGCCAGTAGTATGACAGGCGGCGAGCAGTACTTC. Its protein is CASSMTGGEQYF.